Following are 23 T cell receptor beta chains from one sample sequenced in a study of blood T cell repertoires in COVID-19. Generated by immunoSEQ multiplex PCR, the TCRdb table keeps only in-frame clones and is missing some. Counted here are under 350,000 clones, 90% occurring once; the ten biggest clones make up around 2.6%. The sequencing sample was made of PBMCs or T cells enriched from blood (not recorded which). The source is a man in his 60s who had recovered from COVID-19.

V is TRBV24-1 and J is TRBJ2-1, with D uncertain. V shed 2 bases and J shed 0 bases, with 10 bases lying between them. This CDR3 is built from 16 residues. Germline V CDR1 and CDR2: KGHDR, SFDVKD. The CDR3 DNA sequence: TGTGCCACCAGTGATTCGACGGGTGGCTCCTACAATGAGCAGTTCTTC. Translation: CATSDSTGGSYNEQFF.

This clone has just a few counts. The chain is built from TRBV6-5 and TRBJ2-1; TRBD1 agrees at 7 bases. Germline loops: CDR1 MNHEY, CDR2 SVGAGI. The CDR3 consists of 15 residues. V trimming: 2 bases; J trimming: 4 bases; junction bases outside the gene matches: 5. CDR3 sequence: CASSYTGQEYNEQFF. Here the CDR3 DNA reads TGTGCCAGCAGTTACACTGGACAGGAATACAATGAGCAGTTCTTC.

This clone was detected only once. This chain links TRBV4-3 with TRBJ1-3; D not certain. Germline V lookup: CDR1 LGHNA, CDR2 YSLEER. This CDR3 is 15 amino acids long. V lost 0 bases to trimming and J lost 0 bases, with 6 bases between them. CDR3 protein: CASSQDLSSGNTIYF. The CDR3 bases are TGCGCCAGCAGCCAAGACTTGAGCTCTGGAAACACCATATATTTT.

This clone was recorded a few times. The chain carries TRBV5-1 and TRBJ2-1; no definite D call. Germline CDR1 SGHRS, CDR2 YFSETQ. Trimming shortened V by 6 bases and J by 6 bases, and 13 bases separated the two germline ends. The length of the CDR3 is 13 residues. The CDR3 reads CASTPPTSNEQFF. CDR3 sequence (DNA): TGCGCCAGCACACCCCCAACTTCCAATGAGCAGTTCTTC.

The chain has TRBV7-2 and TRBJ1-4; D is undetermined. The CDR3 totals 14 residues. Germline lookup yields CDR1 SGHTA and CDR2 FQGNSA. Trimming cost V 4 bases and J 8 bases, with 14 bases left between them. The CDR3 is CASSSRWSGEKLFF. In DNA form, the CDR3 reads TGTGCCAGCAGCTCCCGTTGGAGTGGCGAAAAACTGTTTTTT.

The table lists this clone with a count of one. V is TRBV24-1 and J is TRBJ2-3, with 7 nucleotides matching TRBD2. CDR3 length: 19 amino acids. J was trimmed by 6 bases and V by 2 bases; bases with no gene match: 19. The germline CDR1 and CDR2 sequences are KGHDR and SFDVKD. The CDR3 reads CATSDSAWGAGVSPDTQYF. The CDR3 nucleotides are TGTGCCACCAGTGATTCGGCATGGGGTGCGGGAGTAAGCCCCGATACGCAGTATTTT.

The chain joins TRBV4-2 to TRBJ2-7; a possible D gene is TRBD1 (6 bases). The V gene's germline CDR1 is LGHNA and CDR2 YNFKEQ. The CDR3 extends over 15 amino acids. V lost 4 bases and J 2 bases, leaving 15 bases between the germline ends. CDR3 DNA: TGTGCCAGCAGCCTCCGGGACACTGGCCCCTACGAGCAGTACTTC. This sequence encodes CASSLRDTGPYEQYF.

The chain couples TRBV5-6 to TRBJ1-2, with TRBD1 matching over 8 bases. Germline V gene data show CDR1 as SGHDT and CDR2 as YYEEEE. With 0 bases clipped from V and 7 bases from J, the junction kept 5 bases outside the gene matches. This CDR3 contains 14 residues. The CDR3: CASSLGTGMGGYTF. DNA of the CDR3: TGTGCCAGCAGCTTGGGGACAGGGATGGGTGGCTACACCTTC.

The rearrangement uses TRBV7-9 and TRBJ2-2; D might be TRBD2 (5 bases). This CDR3 contains 16 residues. V lost 5 bases and J 0 bases, leaving 13 bases between the germline ends. The V gene's germline CDR1 is SEHNR and CDR2 FQNEAQ (reference sequence). This chain's CDR3 is CASSPTPGTNTGELFF. The CDR3 DNA reads TGTGCCAGCAGCCCGACGCCGGGGACGAACACCGGGGAGCTGTTTTTT.

The chain recombines TRBV6-5 with TRBJ1-1; TRBD1 aligns across 8 bases. In germline, CDR1 is MNHEY, CDR2 SVGAGI. The CDR3 extends over 14 amino acids. Trimming removed 6 bases from V and 5 bases from J; junction bases left unmatched: 8. The DNA for the CDR3 is TGTGCCAGCAGCCGCAACCGGGACAGGACTGAAGCTTTCTTT. Protein: CASSRNRDRTEAFF.

This chain uses TRBV6-1 with TRBJ2-4; D remains unclear. CDR3 size: 14 residues. The germline V and J ends were trimmed by 3 bases and 3 bases, with 9 bases remaining between them. The germline CDR1 and CDR2 sequences are MNHNS and SASEGT. In DNA, the CDR3 is TGTGCCAGCAGTGAGGGCCTACTCAAAAACATTCAGTACTTC. Its translation: CASSEGLLKNIQYF.

The chain combines TRBV7-2 with TRBJ1-2, with 9 positions matching TRBD1. This CDR3 has 16 amino acids. J was trimmed by 3 bases and V by 4 bases; bases with no gene match: 9. The germline V gene has CDR1 SGHTA and CDR2 FQGNSA. The CDR3: CASSYSGTGRDYGYTF. The CDR3 DNA is TGTGCCAGCAGCTATTCCGGGACAGGGAGGGACTATGGCTACACCTTC.

The rearrangement uses TRBV2 and TRBJ2-5; the match to TRBD1 covers 8 bases. V gave up 3 bases and J gave up 3 bases; unmatched junction bases: 3. Germline V gene data show CDR1 as SNHLY and CDR2 as FYNNEI. The CDR3 has 14 amino acids. The CDR3 reads CASSENRGEETQYF. The CDR3 DNA is TGTGCCAGCAGTGAGAACAGGGGGGAAGAGACCCAGTACTTC.

The genes are TRBV5-6 and TRBJ2-7; TRBD1 matches at 9 bases. The CDR3 covers 14 residues. CDR1 is SGHDT, CDR2 YYEEEE, per germline. V lost 0 bases and J lost 6; bases outside the gene matches: 4. The DNA for the CDR3 is TGTGCCAGCAGCTTGGACAGGGGGCTGATCGAGCAGTACTTC. Translating it yields CASSLDRGLIEQYF.

This rearrangement joins TRBV5-8 to TRBJ2-3; TRBD2 aligns across 12 bases. V was clipped by 1 base and J by 2 bases; unmatched bases: 8. In germline, CDR1 is SGHTS, CDR2 YDEGEE. The CDR3 sequence is 18 residues long. The CDR3: CASSLPKTSGGYTDTQYF. The DNA for the CDR3 is TGTGCCAGCAGCTTGCCAAAGACTAGCGGGGGCTACACAGATACGCAGTATTTT. Supplemented by reference TRBV5-8 and TRBJ2-3, the full variable domain reads EAGVTQSPTHLIKTRGQQATLRCSPISGHTSVYWYQQALGLGLQFLLWYDEGEERNRGNFPPRFSGRQFPNYSSELNVNALELEDSALYLCASSLPKTSGGYTDTQYFGPGTRLTVL.

The chain employs TRBV18 and TRBJ2-3, with a possible D match to TRBD2 (5 bases). Germline CDR1 KGHSH, CDR2 LQKENI. The germline V and J ends were trimmed by 7 bases and 4 bases, with 12 bases remaining between them. The CDR3 contains 13 residues. The CDR3 nucleotides read TGTGCCAGCTGCCCCAACGGGGCAGATACGCAGTATTTT. Amino acids: CASCPNGADTQYF.

This clone has just one count. This chain links TRBV3-1 (or the pseudogene TRBV3-2) with TRBJ2-7, with 12 bases fitting TRBD2. CDR3 length: 15 residues. V lost 2 bases and J lost 2; bases outside the gene matches: 1. Germline loops: CDR1 LGHDT, CDR2 YNNKEL (reference sequence). This CDR3 reads CASSQLAGGPYEQYF. The CDR3 region has the DNA TGTGCCAGCAGCCAACTAGCGGGGGGGCCCTACGAGCAGTACTTC.

This clone was picked up a small number of times. The rearrangement links TRBV7-9 to TRBJ2-1, with TRBD2 matching 16 bases. Trimming cost V 8 bases and J 0 bases; bases outside gene matches: 7. This CDR3 has 18 residues. Per the germline V gene, CDR1 is SEHNR and CDR2 is FQNEAQ (reference sequence). The CDR3 DNA follows: TGTGCCAGCGAGGGACTAGCGGGAGGGTACGGCTCCTACAATGAGCAGTTCTTC. It translates to CASEGLAGGYGSYNEQFF.

J is TRBJ1-1 and V is TRBV29-1; maybe TRBD1 (6 bases). Germline CDR1 is SQVTM and CDR2 is ANQGSEA. V dropped 5 bases and J dropped 0 bases, with 10 bases sitting between them. The CDR3 totals 13 residues. The CDR3: CSVPGHLNTEAFF. As DNA, the CDR3 is TGCAGCGTTCCGGGACACCTGAACACTGAAGCTTTCTTT.

The chain joins TRBV19 to TRBJ1-5; unclear D gene. There are 12 residues in the CDR3. CDR1 and CDR2 (germline): LNHDA, SQIVND (reference sequence). Trimming cost V 7 bases and J 6 bases, with 10 bases left between them. As DNA, the CDR3 is TGTGCCAGTACGATTAGAGGTCAGCCCCAGCATTTT. This encodes CASTIRGQPQHF.

CDR3 sequence reads: CASKGPSYNSPLHF. In nucleotides, the CDR3 is TGTGCCAGCAAGGGGCCCTCCTATAATTCACCCCTCCACTTT. The chain links TRBV27 to TRBJ1-6; D possibly corresponds to TRBD1 (5 bases). Trimming shortened V by 7 bases and J by 0 bases, and 7 bases separated the two germline ends. CDR1 is MNHEY, CDR2 SMNVEV, per germline (reference sequence). The CDR3 has 14 residues.

The V and J genes are TRBV21-1 and TRBJ2-7; TRBD1 is taken as the D call from the table, unchecked against the DNA. TRBV21-1 is shown as a pseudogene. The CDR3 totals 14 residues. CDR3 DNA sequence: TGTGCCAGCAGCATTCCACAGGGGGGGAACGAGCAGTACTTC. This sequence encodes CASSIPQGGNEQYF.

The table lists this clone with a count of one. The chain has TRBV19 and TRBJ1-1, with D perhaps TRBD1 (5 bases). Trimming removed 4 bases at V and 0 bases at J, with 15 bases between. The CDR3 loop spans 16 amino acids. Looked up from germline, CDR1 is LNHDA and CDR2 is SQIVND (reference sequence). The chain's CDR3 is CASSTTEGLLNTEAFF. For the CDR3, the DNA is TGTGCCAGTAGTACGACAGAGGGACTGCTGAACACTGAAGCTTTCTTT.